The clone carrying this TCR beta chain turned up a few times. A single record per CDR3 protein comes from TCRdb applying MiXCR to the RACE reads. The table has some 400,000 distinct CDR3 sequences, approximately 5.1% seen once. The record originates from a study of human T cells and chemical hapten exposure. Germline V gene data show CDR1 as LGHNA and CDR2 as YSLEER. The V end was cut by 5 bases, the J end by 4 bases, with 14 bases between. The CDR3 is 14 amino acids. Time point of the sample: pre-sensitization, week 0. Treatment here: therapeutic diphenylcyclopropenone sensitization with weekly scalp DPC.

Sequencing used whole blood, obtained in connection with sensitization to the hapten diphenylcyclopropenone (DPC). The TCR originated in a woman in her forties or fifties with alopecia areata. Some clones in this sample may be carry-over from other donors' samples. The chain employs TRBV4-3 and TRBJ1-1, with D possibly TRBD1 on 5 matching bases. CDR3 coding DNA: TGCGCCAGCAGCGCAACCCCCAGGGTCACTGAAGCTTTCTTT. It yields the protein CASSATPRVTEAFF.